The following is a T cell receptor beta chain sequence with its context. Its specificity is not known. At one end, the junction sequence differs from germline, possibly due to a read error. The germline V gene has CDR1 MNHNS and CDR2 SASEGT. This CDR3 is built from 15 residues. The data derive from a study of response to subunit inactivated influenza vaccine. Findings and limits, study-wide: The authors proposed limited new T cell recruitment per seasonal influenza vaccination.

A single record per CDR3 protein comes from TCRdb applying MiXCR to the RT-PCR reads. The table lists some 640,000 distinct CDR3 sequences, about 14% of them singletons. The sample in question was PBMCs from blood, obtained around 14 days before vaccination. The sequence derives from a man aged 45-60 years who received an inactivated influenza vaccine. The V and J genes are TRBV6-1 and TRBJ2-7, with 7 bases lining up with TRBD1. This CDR3 is CASSELWTGAYEQYF. For the CDR3, the DNA is TGTGCCAGTAGTGAATTGTGGACAGGAGCCTACGAGCAGTACTTC.